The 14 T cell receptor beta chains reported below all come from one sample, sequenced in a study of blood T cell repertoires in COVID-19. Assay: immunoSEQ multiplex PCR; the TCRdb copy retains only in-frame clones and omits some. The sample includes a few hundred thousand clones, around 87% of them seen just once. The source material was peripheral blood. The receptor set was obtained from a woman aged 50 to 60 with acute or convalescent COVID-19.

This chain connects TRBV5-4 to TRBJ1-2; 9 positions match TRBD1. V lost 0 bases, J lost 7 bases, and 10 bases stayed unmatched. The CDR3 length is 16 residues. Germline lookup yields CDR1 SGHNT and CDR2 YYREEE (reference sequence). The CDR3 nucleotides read TGTGCCAGCAGCTTGGGCCCCACAGGGGGCTTGGGTGGCTACACCTTC. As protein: CASSLGPTGGLGGYTF.

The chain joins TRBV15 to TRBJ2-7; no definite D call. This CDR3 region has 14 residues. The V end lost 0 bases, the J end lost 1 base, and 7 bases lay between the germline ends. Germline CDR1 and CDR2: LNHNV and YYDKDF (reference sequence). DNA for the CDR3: TGTGCCACCAGCAGAGATCAGGTGTCCTACGAGCAGTACTTC. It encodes CATSRDQVSYEQYF.

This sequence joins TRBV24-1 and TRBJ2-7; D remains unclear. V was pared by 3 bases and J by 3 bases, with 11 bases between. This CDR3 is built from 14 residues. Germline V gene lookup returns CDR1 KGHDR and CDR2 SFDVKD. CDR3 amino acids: CATSDPRVNYEQYF. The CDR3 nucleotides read TGTGCCACCAGTGATCCTCGGGTTAACTACGAGCAGTACTTC.

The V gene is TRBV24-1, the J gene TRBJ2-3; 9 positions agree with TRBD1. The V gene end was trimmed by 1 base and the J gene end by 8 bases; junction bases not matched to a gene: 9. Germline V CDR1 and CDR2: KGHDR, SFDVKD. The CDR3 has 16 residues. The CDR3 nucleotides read TGTGCCACCAGTGATTTTTCTGGGACAGGGCCGAGTACGCAGTATTTT. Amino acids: CATSDFSGTGPSTQYF.

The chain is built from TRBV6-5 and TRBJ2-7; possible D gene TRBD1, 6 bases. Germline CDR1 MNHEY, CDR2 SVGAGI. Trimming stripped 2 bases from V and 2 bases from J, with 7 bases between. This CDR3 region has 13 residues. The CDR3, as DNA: TGTGCCAGCAGTTACGGGACAACCTACGAGCAGTACTTC. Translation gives CASSYGTTYEQYF.

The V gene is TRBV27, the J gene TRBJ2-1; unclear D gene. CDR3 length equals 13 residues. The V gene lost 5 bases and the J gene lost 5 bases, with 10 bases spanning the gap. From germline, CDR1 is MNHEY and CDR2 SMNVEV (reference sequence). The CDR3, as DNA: TGTGCCAGCAGTCAACGAACGGACAATGAGCAGTTCTTC. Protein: CASSQRTDNEQFF.

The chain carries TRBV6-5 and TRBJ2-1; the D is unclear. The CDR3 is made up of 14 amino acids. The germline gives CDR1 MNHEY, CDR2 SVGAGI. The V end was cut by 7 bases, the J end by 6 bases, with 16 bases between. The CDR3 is CASIFVHGRNEQFF. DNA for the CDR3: TGTGCCAGCATTTTCGTACATGGCCGCAATGAGCAGTTCTTC.

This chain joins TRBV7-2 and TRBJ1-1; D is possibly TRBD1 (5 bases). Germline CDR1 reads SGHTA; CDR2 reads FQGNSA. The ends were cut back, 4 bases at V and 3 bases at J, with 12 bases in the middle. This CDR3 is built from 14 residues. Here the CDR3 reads CASSSQTGDTEAFF. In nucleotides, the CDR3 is TGTGCCAGCAGCTCCCAAACGGGGGACACTGAAGCTTTCTTT.

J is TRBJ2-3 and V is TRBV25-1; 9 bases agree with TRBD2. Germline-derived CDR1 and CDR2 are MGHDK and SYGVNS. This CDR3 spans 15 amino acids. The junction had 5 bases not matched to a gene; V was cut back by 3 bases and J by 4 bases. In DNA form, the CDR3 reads TGTGCCAGCAGTGACCCGGGACTAGCCCCAGATACGCAGTATTTT. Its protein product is CASSDPGLAPDTQYF. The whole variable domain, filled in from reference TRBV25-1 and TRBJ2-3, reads EADIYQTPRYLVIGTGKKITLECSQTMGHDKMYWYQQDPGMELHLIHYSYGVNSTEKGDLSSESTVSRIRTEHFPLTLESARPSHTSQYLCASSDPGLAPDTQYFGPGTRLTVL.

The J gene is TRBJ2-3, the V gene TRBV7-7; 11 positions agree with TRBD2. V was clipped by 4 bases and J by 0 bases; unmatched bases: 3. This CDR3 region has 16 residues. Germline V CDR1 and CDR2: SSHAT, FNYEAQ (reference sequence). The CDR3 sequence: CASSSTSGSSTDTQYF. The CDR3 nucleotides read TGTGCCAGCAGCTCCACTAGCGGGAGTAGCACAGATACGCAGTATTTT.

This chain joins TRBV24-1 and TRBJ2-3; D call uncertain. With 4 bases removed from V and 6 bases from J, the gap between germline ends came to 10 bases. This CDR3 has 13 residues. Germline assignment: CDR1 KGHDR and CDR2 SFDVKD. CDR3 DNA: TGTGCCACCAGTGAAGCTGTGAGGGATACGCAGTATTTT. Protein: CATSEAVRDTQYF.

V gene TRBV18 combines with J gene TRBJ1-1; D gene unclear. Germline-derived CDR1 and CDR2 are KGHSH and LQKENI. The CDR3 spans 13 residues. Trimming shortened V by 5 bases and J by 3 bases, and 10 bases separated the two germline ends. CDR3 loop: CASSTLSDTEAFF. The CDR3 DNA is TGTGCCAGCTCAACCCTCAGTGACACTGAAGCTTTCTTT.

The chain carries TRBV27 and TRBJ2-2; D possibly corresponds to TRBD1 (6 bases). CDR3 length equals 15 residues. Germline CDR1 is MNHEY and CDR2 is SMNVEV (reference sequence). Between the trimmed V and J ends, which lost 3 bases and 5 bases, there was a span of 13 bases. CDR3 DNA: TGTGCCAGCAGTTTTAGTAGGGGGTCGACCGGGGAGCTGTTTTTT. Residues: CASSFSRGSTGELFF.

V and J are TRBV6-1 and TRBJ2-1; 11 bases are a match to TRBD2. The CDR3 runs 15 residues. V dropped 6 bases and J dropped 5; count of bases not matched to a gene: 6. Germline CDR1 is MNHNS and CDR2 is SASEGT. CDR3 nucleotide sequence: TGTGCCAGCAGAACCGGACTAGCGGGTAACAATGAGCAGTTCTTC. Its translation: CASRTGLAGNNEQFF.